Below are 6 T cell receptor beta chains sequenced from a single sample in a study of T cell responses to AZD1222 COVID-19 vaccine. This table comes from immunoSEQ multiplex PCR, and its TCRdb copy is limited to in-frame clones, with some not included. The sample consists of over 120,000 clones, 80% to 95% of them appearing once. The specimen was peripheral blood, collected on day 0 of AZD1222 vaccination. The receptor set was obtained from an adult in good health.

The rearrangement uses TRBV21-1 and TRBJ1-6. TRBV21-1 is classified as a pseudogene. This CDR3 is 15 amino acids long. CDR3: CASRSKGTDNSPLHF. In DNA form, the CDR3 reads TGTGCCAGCCGTAGCAAGGGGACTGATAATTCACCCCTCCACTTT.

In its sample, this clone was seen once. The rearrangement uses TRBV9 and TRBJ1-2; D ambiguous. The CDR3 consists of 14 residues. V lost 0 bases to trimming and J lost 10 bases, with 16 bases between them. CDR1 and CDR2 from the germline V gene are SGDLS and YYNGEE. The CDR3 region has the DNA TGTGCCAGCAGCGTAGAGCTCCGGGATCCACTCTACACCTTC. Translated: CASSVELRDPLYTF.

The CDR3 nucleotides read TGTGCCAGCAGTTACTTAGGGGGTACAGATACGCAGTATTTT. The encoded protein is CASSYLGGTDTQYF. The genes are TRBV6-2 or TRBV6-3 and TRBJ2-3; maybe TRBD1 (6 bases). The CDR3 runs to 14 residues. Trimming took off 1 base at V and 3 bases at J, with 8 bases between the two ends. CDR1 MNHEY and CDR2 SVGEGT come from the germline V gene.

J is TRBJ2-2 and V is TRBV6-5; possibly TRBD1 for D (5 bases). V lost 0 bases, J lost 5 bases, and 13 bases lay in between. Germline CDR1 reads MNHEY; CDR2 reads SVGAGI. The CDR3 covers 16 residues. The CDR3, as DNA: TGTGCCAGCAGTTACTCGGTCATAAGGGGTACCGGGGAGCTGTTTTTT. Its protein is CASSYSVIRGTGELFF.

The V call is TRBV24-1, the J call TRBJ2-2; TRBD1 agrees at 8 bases. Germline-derived CDR1 and CDR2 are KGHDR and SFDVKD. The CDR3 length is 17 residues. V lost 4 bases and J lost 5; bases outside the gene matches: 11. The CDR3 loop reads CATSDPRDRLITGELFF. The CDR3 region has the DNA TGTGCCACCAGTGACCCCCGGGACAGGCTAATAACCGGGGAGCTGTTTTTT.

This clone was seen only a few times. V usage is TRBV27 and J usage is TRBJ1-5; D gene unclear. The CDR3 is made up of 14 amino acids. Trimming pared 4 bases from V and 0 bases from J, leaving 7 bases between. Germline-derived CDR1 and CDR2 are MNHEY and SMNVEV (reference sequence). The CDR3 DNA reads as TGTGCCAGCAGTTACGGTAATAGCAATCAGCCCCAGCATTTT. Translated: CASSYGNSNQPQHF.